The 9 T cell receptor beta chains listed next were all sequenced from one sample in a study of T cells in women clearing cervical HPV infection. TCRdb keeps only in-frame clones here, not all; method: immunoSEQ multiplex PCR. The sample's table shows around 44,000 clones. Sequencing used blood buffy coat. Receptors were obtained from a woman between 18 and 70 years old with a cervical HPV16 infection that either progressed to CIN3+ or cleared (not recorded which).

Comments on this clone: The read ends 3 residues early relative to the CDR3; the germline J gene fills the gap. This chain uses TRBV5-1 with TRBJ2-3; maybe TRBD2 (6 bases). Germline V gene sequence: CDR1 SGHRS, CDR2 YFSETQ. The CDR3 covers 14 residues. V was clipped by 2 bases and J by 4 bases, with 11 bases between them. The CDR3 DNA, read in part, is TGCGCCAGCAGCTTCCTGGAGGGCCCAGATACG. Amino acid sequence: CASSFLEGPDT. The whole CDR3 reads CASSFLEGPDTQYF.

Details on this clone: The read comes to an end 3 residues before the CDR3 does, leaving the germline J gene to fill in the end. J is TRBJ1-2 and V is TRBV4-1; 11 bases agree with TRBD1. Germline trimming cut 4 bases from V and 4 bases from J; bases unmatched to any gene: 5. The CDR3 is 15 amino acids. Germline CDR1 reads MGHRA; CDR2 reads YSYEKL. CDR3 DNA, as far as it was read: TGCGCCAGCAGCCGAACCGGGACAGGGGGCTATGGC. This codes for CASSRTGTGGYG. The whole CDR3 reads CASSRTGTGGYGYTF.

In regard to this clone: The observed sequence ends 3 residues before the CDR3 terminus, with the missing tail filled in from the germline J gene. The genes are TRBV14 and TRBJ2-2, with 9 bases lining up with TRBD1. Unmatched junction bases numbered 1, after V lost 1 base and J lost 1 base. Per the germline V gene, CDR1 is SGHDN and CDR2 is FVKESK. CDR3 size: 16 residues. CDR3 sequence: CASSQGGQGNTGELFF. The DNA read from the CDR3 is TGTGCCAGCAGCCAAGGGGGACAGGGGAACACCGGGGAG.

Note on this clone: From the germline J gene comes the end of the CDR3, since the read stops 3 residues before it. The J gene is TRBJ1-5, the V gene TRBV5-1; TRBD1 is a possible D gene (6 bases). Germline-derived CDR1 and CDR2 are SGHRS and YFSETQ. The V gene lost 1 base and the J gene lost 7 bases, with 15 bases spanning the gap. The CDR3 totals 15 residues. The sequenced CDR3 bases are TGCGCCAGCAGCTTGACCCGGACAGAACGGCAGCCC. Protein sequence: CASSLTRTERQP. The whole CDR3 sequence reads CASSLTRTERQPQHF.

With regard to this clone: The CDR3 goes on 3 residues after the read ends, and that part is filled in from the germline J gene. V is TRBV4-2 and J is TRBJ1-6; TRBD1 is a possible D gene (5 bases). V dropped 0 bases and J dropped 6 bases, with 9 bases sitting between them. This CDR3 has 15 residues. Per the germline V gene, CDR1 is LGHNA and CDR2 is YNFKEQ. The CDR3 here is CASSQEEGSNSPLHF. The CDR3 bases that were read are TGTGCCAGCAGCCAAGAAGAGGGGAGTAATTCACCC.

To note about this clone: The CDR3 is cut off 3 residues early in the read; its end comes from the germline J gene. V usage is TRBV19 and J usage is TRBJ2-2, with D perhaps matching TRBD1 (5 bases). V was pared by 7 bases and J by 2 bases, with 11 bases between. The germline gives CDR1 LNHDA, CDR2 SQIVND (reference sequence). This CDR3 has 14 amino acids. The CDR3 sequence is CASKGPANTGELFF. Partial CDR3 DNA: TGTGCCAGTAAGGGGCCAGCTAACACCGGGGAG.

With respect to this clone: The read finishes 3 residues shy of the CDR3 end, and the germline J gene is used to complete it. This chain joins TRBV30 and TRBJ1-1, with D possibly TRBD1 on 5 matching bases. V shed 1 base and J shed 3 bases, with 9 bases lying between them. The CDR3 runs 13 residues. Germline V gives CDR1 GTSNPN, CDR2 SVGIG (reference sequence). Partial CDR3 DNA: TGTGCCTGGAGTGGGGGGGTTCACACTGAA. This gives the protein CAWSGGVHTE. The entire CDR3 protein is CAWSGGVHTEAFF.

For this clone: The read falls 3 residues short of the CDR3 end, and the missing part is taken from the germline J gene. This sequence joins TRBV20-1 and TRBJ2-5; 10 nucleotides line up with TRBD2. In germline, CDR1 is DFQATT, CDR2 SNEGSKA (reference sequence). The CDR3 covers 18 residues. J was trimmed by 5 bases and V by 6 bases; bases with no gene match: 21. This CDR3 is CSATTVKGGSGGLETQYF. The sequenced part of the CDR3 DNA is TGCAGTGCCACAACGGTTAAGGGGGGTAGCGGGGGGTTGGAGACC.

A remark on this clone: The read ends 3 residues before the CDR3 terminus; that terminus is restored from the germline J gene. The rearrangement joins TRBV12-3 or TRBV12-4 to TRBJ1-1; 7 nucleotides agree with TRBD1. CDR3 size: 14 residues. V dropped 7 bases and J dropped 6; count of bases not matched to a gene: 11. CDR3 DNA, as far as it was read: TGTGCCAGCACCGGGGCCCAGGGGGGCCCTGAA. Translating it yields CASTGAQGGPE. The whole CDR3 reads CASTGAQGGPEAFF.